This T cell receptor beta chain was obtained from a study of CD8 T cells in Susac syndrome. V shed 6 bases and J 6 bases; nucleotides not matched to a gene: 11. CDR1 is MNHEY and CDR2 is SVGAGI in the germline V gene. The CDR3 contains 15 residues. cDNA came from about 0.5 to 1 ug RNA primed by random hexamers. Amplification of TCR beta CDR3 across 54 Vbeta and 13 Jbeta was performed with immunoSEQ multiplex PCR. TCRdb analysed the immunoSEQ multiplex PCR reads with MiXCR anew, one entry per CDR3 protein. Altogether a few hundred thousand distinct CDR3 sequences are present, approximately 95% being singletons, with the ten largest covering 0.095%. The T cells that were sequenced for TCR beta were CD8+ and CD4+ cells from blood. TEMRA cells were FACS-enriched, unlike CD8+ and CD4+ T cells, which were negatively isolated.

The chain recombines TRBV6-5 with TRBJ2-1, with TRBD1 identical over 7 bases. The sequence was obtained from a human donor with multiple sclerosis. The sequencing sample was made of CD4+ T cells from PBMCs. CDR3 protein: CASSSTDRVVNEQFF. As DNA, the CDR3 is TGTGCCAGCAGCAGTACCGACAGGGTTGTCAATGAGCAGTTCTTC.